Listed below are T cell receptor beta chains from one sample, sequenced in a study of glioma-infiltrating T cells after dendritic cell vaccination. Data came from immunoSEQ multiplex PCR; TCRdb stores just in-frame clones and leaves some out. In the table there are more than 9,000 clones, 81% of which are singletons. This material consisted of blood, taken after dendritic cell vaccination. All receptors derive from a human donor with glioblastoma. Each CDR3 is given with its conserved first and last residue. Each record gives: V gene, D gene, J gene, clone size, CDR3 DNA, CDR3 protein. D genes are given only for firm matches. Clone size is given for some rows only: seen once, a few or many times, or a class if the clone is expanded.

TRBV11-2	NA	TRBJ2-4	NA	TGTGCCAGCAGCCTGACAGACACAAACATTCAGTACTTC	CASSLTDTNIQYF
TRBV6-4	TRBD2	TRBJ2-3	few	TGTGCCAGCAGTGATAGCGGGAGCCCAGATACGCAGTATTTT	CASSDSGSPDTQYF
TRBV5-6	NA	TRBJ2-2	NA	TGTGCCAGCAGCTACAGGGGACTAGCGAACACCGGGGAGCTGTTTTTT	CASSYRGLANTGELFF
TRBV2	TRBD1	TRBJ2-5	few	TGTGCCAGCAGTGGACAGGGGGCGGAGACCCAGTACTTC	CASSGQGAETQYF
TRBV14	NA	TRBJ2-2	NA	TGTGCCAGCAGCCAGGCCCCCGGGGAGCTGTTTTTT	CASSQAPGELFF
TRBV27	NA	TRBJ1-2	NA	TGTGCCAGCAGTTTATGGGCAGGGGCCTACTATGGCTACACCTTC	CASSLWAGAYYGYTF
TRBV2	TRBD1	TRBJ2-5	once	TGTGCCAGCAGGGTGGGACAGATTGGGTGGGAGACCCAGTACTTC	CASRVGQIGWETQYF
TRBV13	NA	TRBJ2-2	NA	TGTGCCAGCAGCTTTAACGGGGTGCCCGGGGAGCTGTTTTTT	CASSFNGVPGELFF
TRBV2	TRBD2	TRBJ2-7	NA	TGTGCCAGCAGTGAAGAAGGAGCGGGGCCGAGAGAACAATACGAGCAGTACTTC	CASSEEGAGPREQYEQYF
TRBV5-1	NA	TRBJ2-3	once	TGCGCCAGCAGCTTGCAGGGGACGGATACGCAGTATTTT	CASSLQGTDTQYF